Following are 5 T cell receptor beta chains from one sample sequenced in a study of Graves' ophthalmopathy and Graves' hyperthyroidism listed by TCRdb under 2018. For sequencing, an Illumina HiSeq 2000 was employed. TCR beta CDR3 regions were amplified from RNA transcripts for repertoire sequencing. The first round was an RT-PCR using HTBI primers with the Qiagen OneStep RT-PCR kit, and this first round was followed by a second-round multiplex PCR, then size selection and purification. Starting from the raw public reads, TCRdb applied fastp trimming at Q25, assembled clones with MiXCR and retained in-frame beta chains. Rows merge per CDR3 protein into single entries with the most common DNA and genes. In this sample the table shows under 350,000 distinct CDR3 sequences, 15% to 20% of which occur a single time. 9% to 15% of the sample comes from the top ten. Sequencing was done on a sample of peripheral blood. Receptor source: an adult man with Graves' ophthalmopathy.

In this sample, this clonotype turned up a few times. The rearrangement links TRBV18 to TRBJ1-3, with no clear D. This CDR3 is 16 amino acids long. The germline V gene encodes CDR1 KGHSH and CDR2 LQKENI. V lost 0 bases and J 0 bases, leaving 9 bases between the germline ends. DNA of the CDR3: TGTGCCAGCTCACCACCGTCGACGGCCTCTGGAAACACCATATATTTT. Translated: CASSPPSTASGNTIYF.

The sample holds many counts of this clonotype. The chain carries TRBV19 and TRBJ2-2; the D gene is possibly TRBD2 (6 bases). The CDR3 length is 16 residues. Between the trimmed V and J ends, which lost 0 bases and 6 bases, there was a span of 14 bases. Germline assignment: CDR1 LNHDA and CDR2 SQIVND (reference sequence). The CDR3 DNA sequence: TGTGCCAGTAGTATAGACCCGGGACTTTGGTCCGGGGAGCTGTTTTTT. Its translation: CASSIDPGLWSGELFF.

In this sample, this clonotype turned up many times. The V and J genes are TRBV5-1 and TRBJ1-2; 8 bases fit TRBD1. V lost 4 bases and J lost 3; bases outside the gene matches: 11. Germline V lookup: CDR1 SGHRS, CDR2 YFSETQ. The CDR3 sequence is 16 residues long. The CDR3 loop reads CASSQTGVGVDYGYTF. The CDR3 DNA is TGCGCCAGCAGCCAGACAGGGGTTGGAGTCGACTATGGCTACACCTTC.

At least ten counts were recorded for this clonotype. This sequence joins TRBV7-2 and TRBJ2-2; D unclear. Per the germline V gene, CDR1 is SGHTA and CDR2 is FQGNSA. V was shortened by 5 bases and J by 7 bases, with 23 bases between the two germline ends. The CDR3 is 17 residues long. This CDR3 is CASSPYGSQLLGGELFF. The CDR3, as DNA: TGTGCCAGCAGCCCCTATGGCAGTCAGCTCCTTGGCGGGGAGCTGTTTTTT.

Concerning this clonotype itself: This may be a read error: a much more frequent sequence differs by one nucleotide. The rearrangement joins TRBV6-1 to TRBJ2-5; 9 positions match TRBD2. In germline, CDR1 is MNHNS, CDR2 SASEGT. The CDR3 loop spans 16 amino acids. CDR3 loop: CASIGLAGVYQETRYF. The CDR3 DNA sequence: TGTGCCAGCATTGGATTAGCGGGAGTGTACCAAGAGACCCGGTACTTC.